The 3 T cell receptor beta chains below all came from one sample that was sequenced in a study of human T cells and chemical hapten exposure. Noted time point: patch test 1, 2 weeks after DPC sensitization. Treatment noted: therapeutic diphenylcyclopropenone sensitization with weekly scalp DPC. A single record per CDR3 protein comes from TCRdb applying MiXCR to the RACE reads. This sample has 75,000 to 95,000 distinct CDR3 sequences, with about 12% found just once. The material was whole blood, obtained in connection with sensitization to the hapten diphenylcyclopropenone (DPC). The receptors here all came from a woman in her sixties with alopecia areata. Some clones in this sample may be carry-over from other donors' samples.

Regarding this clonotype: Germline and junction disagree at one end, which may indicate a read error. V gene TRBV7-7 combines with J gene TRBJ2-7, with 12 bases aligning to TRBD2. This CDR3 region has 17 residues. Per the germline V gene, CDR1 is SSHAT and CDR2 is FNYEAQ (reference sequence). CDR3 coding DNA: TGTGCTAGCAGCTTGCAATCTAGCGGGGGGGCCCTCTACGAGCAGTACTTC. Its translation is CASSLQSSGGALYEQYF.

The rearrangement uses TRBV9 and TRBJ1-1; D is possibly TRBD1 (5 bases). The germline CDR1 and CDR2 sequences are SGDLS and YYNGEE. This CDR3 contains 14 residues. V shed 1 base and J shed 5 bases, with 12 bases lying between them. CDR3 residues: CASSVHDGGTEAFF. CDR3 in DNA: TGTGCCAGCAGCGTACACGATGGGGGGACTGAAGCTTTCTTT.

This clonotype was found many times. The gene calls are TRBV20-1 and TRBJ2-3, with D perhaps TRBD2 (6 bases). V was cut by 0 bases and J by 0 bases, with 10 bases left in between. The CDR3 is made up of 15 amino acids. Germline lookup yields CDR1 DFQATT and CDR2 SNEGSKA (reference sequence). This chain's CDR3 is CSARDAGISTDTQYF. The CDR3, as DNA: TGCAGTGCTAGAGATGCGGGGATTAGCACAGATACGCAGTATTTT.